The 31 T cell receptor beta chains below come from one sample, sequenced in a study of shared clonotypes between healthy human individuals. Sequenced by immunoSEQ multiplex PCR; TCRdb stores in-frame clones only, minus some. The sample includes 2 million to 2.5 million clones, more than 80% of them seen just once. Sequenced sample: naive CD4+ T cells from PBMCs. Subset specified: CD45RA+ positively selected. These receptors were collected from a man aged 18 to 29 in good health. Some clones in this sample may be carry-over from other donors' samples.

J is TRBJ1-5 and V is TRBV27, with D maybe TRBD1 (5 bases). The germline V gene has CDR1 MNHEY and CDR2 SMNVEV (reference sequence). There are 13 residues in the CDR3. Trimming removed 0 bases from V and 10 bases from J, with 10 bases in between. This CDR3 is CASSLSRVLPQHF. For the CDR3, the DNA is TGTGCCAGCAGTTTATCCAGGGTTCTTCCCCAGCATTTT.

The chain combines TRBV4-1 with TRBJ1-5; no firm D call. Deletions cut 6 bases from V and 0 bases from J, with 21 bases between. This CDR3 is built from 18 residues. Germline V lookup: CDR1 MGHRA, CDR2 YSYEKL. The CDR3 loop is CASSFSYREVYSNQPQHF. The CDR3 nucleotides read TGCGCCAGCAGTTTTTCTTATCGGGAAGTTTATAGCAATCAGCCCCAGCATTTT.

The chain combines TRBV2 with TRBJ1-1, with no clear D. This CDR3 is 17 amino acids long. Trimming pared 5 bases from V and 0 bases from J, leaving 19 bases between. Looked up from germline, CDR1 is SNHLY and CDR2 is FYNNEI. CDR3 bases: TGTGCCAGCAGTTCGTTGTGGGCCGCCGACATGAACACTGAAGCTTTCTTT. It translates to CASSSLWAADMNTEAFF.

As concerns this clone: The same CDR3 also results from other DNA sequences found in this sample. J is TRBJ2-1 and V is TRBV30; D ambiguous. The CDR3 is 12 residues long. Trimming removed 2 bases at V and 0 bases at J, with 2 bases between. Germline CDR1 GTSNPN, CDR2 SVGIG (reference sequence). The CDR3 nucleotides read TGTGCCTGGAGTCCCTCCTACAATGAGCAGTTCTTC. Its protein is CAWSPSYNEQFF. Looking up the rest from reference TRBV30 and TRBJ2-1 gives the full variable domain: SQTIHQWPATLVQPVGSPLSLECTVEGTSNPNLYWYRQAAGRGLQLLFYSVGIGQISSEVPQNLSASRPQDRQFILSSKKLLLSDSGFYLCAWSPSYNEQFFGPGTRLTVL.

Turning to this clone: One end of the junction does not line up with germline, which may come from a read error. The V and J genes are TRBV2 and TRBJ2-4; 9 nucleotides match TRBD1. The CDR3 has 10 amino acids. Germline CDR1 and CDR2: SNHLY and FYNNEI. The CDR3 region is CASRGGQGIF. In DNA, the CDR3 is TGTGCCAGCCGCGGGGGACAGGGTATCTTC.

The gene calls are TRBV13 and TRBJ2-1; D remains unclear. CDR1 is PRHDT and CDR2 is FYEKMQ in the germline V gene (reference sequence). V was trimmed by 2 bases and J by 8 bases, leaving 10 bases between them. CDR3 length equals 13 residues. CDR3: CASSLYRVDEQFF. In nucleotides, the CDR3 is TGTGCCAGCAGCTTATATAGAGTCGATGAGCAGTTCTTC.

The J gene is TRBJ2-3, the V gene TRBV28; 9 bases agree with TRBD2. With 6 bases clipped from V and 5 bases from J, the junction kept 12 bases outside the gene matches. Germline values: CDR1 MDHEN, CDR2 SYDVKM. There are 16 residues in the CDR3. The CDR3 is CASRSLAGSQQDTQYF. The CDR3, as DNA: TGTGCCAGCAGAAGTCTAGCGGGATCCCAACAAGATACGCAGTATTTT.

The rearrangement links TRBV5-4 to TRBJ2-2; D is ambiguous. V shed 2 bases and J shed 6 bases, with 11 bases lying between them. This CDR3 has 14 residues. CDR1 and CDR2 from the germline V gene are SGHNT and YYREEE (reference sequence). The chain's CDR3 is CASSFGSFPGELFF. The CDR3 nucleotides read TGTGCCAGCAGCTTCGGCAGTTTTCCCGGGGAGCTGTTTTTT.

This clone has a single count. In nucleotides, the CDR3 is TGTGCCAGCAGTTTATCGGTACCAGAATCCTACGAGCAGTACTTC. This codes for CASSLSVPESYEQYF. The chain couples TRBV27 to TRBJ2-7; D gene ambiguous. The CDR3 sequence is 15 residues long. V lost 0 bases and J 1 base, leaving 10 bases between the germline ends. Germline V gene data show CDR1 as MNHEY and CDR2 as SMNVEV (reference sequence).

The rearrangement uses TRBV13 and TRBJ1-2; D remains ambiguous. This CDR3 is 16 amino acids long. Trimming removed 3 bases from V and 3 bases from J, with 17 bases in between. Germline CDR1 PRHDT, CDR2 FYEKMQ (reference sequence). The CDR3 DNA follows: TGTGCCAGCAGCTTCTGGCGGCAGGCGGAGGACTATGGCTACACCTTC. Translated: CASSFWRQAEDYGYTF.

Notes on this clone: The sample carries other DNA sequences with the same CDR3. The V and J genes are TRBV9 and TRBJ2-1, with D perhaps TRBD2 (6 bases). V dropped 0 bases and J dropped 7 bases, with 11 bases sitting between them. The germline V gene encodes CDR1 SGDLS and CDR2 YYNGEE. This CDR3 region has 14 residues. The CDR3 coding sequence is TGTGCCAGCAGCGTAGCGGGAGCAGGGAATGAGCAGTTCTTC. Protein product: CASSVAGAGNEQFF. Supplemented by reference TRBV9 and TRBJ2-1, the full variable domain reads DSGVTQTPKHLITATGQRVTLRCSPRSGDLSVYWYQQSLDQGLQFLIQYYNGEERAKGNILERFSAQQFPDLHSELNLSSLELGDSALYFCASSVAGAGNEQFFGPGTRLTVL.

The chain recombines TRBV4-1 with TRBJ2-3, with a possible D match to TRBD1 (6 bases). This CDR3 is built from 16 residues. Germline-derived CDR1 and CDR2 are MGHRA and YSYEKL. Trimming cost V 2 bases and J 0 bases, with 12 bases left between them. The CDR3 region is CASSQRKGGSTDTQYF. The CDR3 nucleotides read TGCGCCAGCAGCCAACGGAAAGGGGGAAGCACAGATACGCAGTATTTT.

The V and J genes are TRBV7-8 and TRBJ2-5; the match to TRBD2 covers 7 bases. V lost 5 bases, J lost 7 bases, and 10 bases stayed unmatched. The germline gives CDR1 SGHVS, CDR2 FQNEAQ. The CDR3 runs 14 residues. CDR3 bases: TGTGCCAGCAGCACAAGGGAGGGGTCGGGGACCCAGTACTTC. This translates into CASSTREGSGTQYF.

The rearrangement joins TRBV27 to TRBJ1-1, with TRBD1 matching 7 bases. Germline-derived CDR1 and CDR2 are MNHEY and SMNVEV (reference sequence). With V trimmed by 0 bases and J by 7 bases, 5 bases remained unmatched. The CDR3 is 14 residues long. CDR3 amino acids: CASSLSGGIGEAFF. In DNA, the CDR3 is TGTGCCAGCAGTTTATCAGGGGGCATAGGTGAAGCTTTCTTT.

This chain uses TRBV9 with TRBJ2-1; D perhaps matches TRBD2 (6 bases). Deletions cut 4 bases from V and 7 bases from J, with 18 bases between. The CDR3 spans 15 residues. Germline-derived CDR1 and CDR2 are SGDLS and YYNGEE. The CDR3 nucleotides are TGTGCCAGCAGCCCACGGGGGACCCCTGGGAATGAGCAGTTCTTC. As protein: CASSPRGTPGNEQFF.

CDR3 sequence: CASSPISGTANEKLFF. In DNA form, the CDR3 reads TGTGCCAGCAGCCCAATATCCGGGACAGCTAATGAAAAACTGTTTTTT. This chain connects TRBV7-6 to TRBJ1-4, with 7 bases aligning to TRBD1. The V gene's germline CDR1 is SGHVS and CDR2 FNYEAQ. J lost 3 bases, V lost 5 bases, and 9 bases had no gene match. This CDR3 has 16 residues.

This chain uses TRBV6-5 with TRBJ1-3, with D maybe TRBD1 (6 bases). Germline V gene sequence: CDR1 MNHEY, CDR2 SVGAGI. Trimming stripped 6 bases from V and 4 bases from J, with 13 bases between. The CDR3 spans 14 residues. The CDR3 DNA reads TGTGCCAGCAGGACACAGGGAGGCGGAAACACCATATATTTT. It encodes CASRTQGGGNTIYF.

This chain joins TRBV30 and TRBJ2-5, with 8 bases that match TRBD1. The germline gives CDR1 GTSNPN, CDR2 SVGIG (reference sequence). J gave up 2 bases and V 3 bases, and 8 bases lay outside the gene matches. This CDR3 is 15 amino acids long. In DNA form, the CDR3 reads TGTGCCTGGAGCCCACCGACAGGGGTTCAAGAGACCCAGTACTTC. Translation gives CAWSPPTGVQETQYF.

V usage is TRBV4-1 and J usage is TRBJ1-5; the D is unclear. The V end was cut by 2 bases, the J end by 7 bases, with 15 bases between. CDR3 length: 15 residues. Germline V gene data show CDR1 as MGHRA and CDR2 as YSYEKL. The CDR3 DNA sequence: TGCGCCAGCAGCCAACCCGGACCCAAACGGCAGCCCCAGCATTTT. It translates to CASSQPGPKRQPQHF.

The chain combines TRBV6-5 with TRBJ2-1, with TRBD1 identical over 7 bases. The ends lost 7 bases at V and 1 base at J; junction bases unmatched: 4. Germline lookup yields CDR1 MNHEY and CDR2 SVGAGI. The length of the CDR3 is 14 residues. The CDR3 coding sequence is TGTGCCAGCACCCGGGACAGTTCCTACAATGAGCAGTTCTTC. Protein: CASTRDSSYNEQFF.

The rearrangement links TRBV6-1 to TRBJ2-3; 12 nucleotides line up with TRBD2. This CDR3 region has 17 residues. J was trimmed by 1 base and V by 3 bases; bases with no gene match: 5. In germline, CDR1 is MNHNS, CDR2 SASEGT. This CDR3 reads CASSETSGSGRTDTQYF. CDR3 DNA: TGTGCCAGCAGTGAGACTAGCGGGAGTGGTCGCACAGATACGCAGTATTTT.

The V call is TRBV19, the J call TRBJ2-1, with 9 positions matching TRBD2. J gave up 6 bases and V 3 bases, and 6 bases lay outside the gene matches. CDR3 length equals 15 residues. Germline loops: CDR1 LNHDA, CDR2 SQIVND (reference sequence). CDR3 DNA sequence: TGTGCCAGTAGTATTGCGGGAGGGCGTTTCAATGAGCAGTTCTTC. Translating it yields CASSIAGGRFNEQFF.

The rearrangement joins TRBV30 to TRBJ2-2; either TRBD1 or TRBD2 may supply D (5 bases each). The CDR3 length is 18 residues. Trimming pared 2 bases from V and 0 bases from J, leaving 19 bases between. CDR1 and CDR2 (germline): GTSNPN, SVGIG (reference sequence). The CDR3 DNA follows: TGTGCCTGGAGTCGGTATAGGGCAGGGACCACGAACACCGGGGAGCTGTTTTTT. Amino acids: CAWSRYRAGTTNTGELFF.

This CDR3 reads CASSEEQAVHEQYF. The CDR3 nucleotides are TGTGCCAGCAGTGAGGAACAGGCCGTCCACGAGCAGTACTTC. The rearrangement joins TRBV25-1 to TRBJ2-7; TRBD1 might be the D (5 bases). CDR3 length equals 14 residues. The germline CDR1 and CDR2 sequences are MGHDK and SYGVNS. Trimming removed 3 bases from V and 5 bases from J, with 14 bases in between.

The chain links TRBV14 to TRBJ2-3, with a possible D match to TRBD1 (5 bases). Germline V CDR1 and CDR2: SGHDN, FVKESK. The ends were cut back, 1 base at V and 2 bases at J, with 10 bases in the middle. The CDR3 runs to 15 residues. This CDR3 is CASSQGGVYTDTQYF. The CDR3 coding sequence is TGTGCCAGCAGCCAAGGGGGCGTATACACAGATACGCAGTATTTT.

The chain uses TRBV30 and TRBJ2-2, with D possibly being TRBD2 (6 bases). In germline, CDR1 is GTSNPN, CDR2 SVGIG (reference sequence). V lost 4 bases and J 5 bases, leaving 11 bases between the germline ends. The CDR3 has 13 residues. The CDR3 reads CAWTSRGTGELFF. CDR3 sequence (DNA): TGTGCCTGGACATCGCGGGGTACCGGGGAGCTGTTTTTT.

The J gene is TRBJ2-5, the V gene TRBV28; 9 nucleotides line up with TRBD2. This CDR3 comprises 17 residues. J gave up 5 bases and V 2 bases, and 12 bases lay outside the gene matches. The germline gives CDR1 MDHEN, CDR2 SYDVKM. CDR3 in DNA: TGTGCCAGCAGTTTAAAAGTGGCTAGCGGGACTCTCGAGACCCAGTACTTC. Amino acid sequence: CASSLKVASGTLETQYF.

V gene TRBV28 combines with J gene TRBJ2-7, with TRBD2 matching over 8 bases. The CDR3 is 17 residues long. The V gene's germline CDR1 is MDHEN and CDR2 SYDVKM. V dropped 5 bases and J dropped 4; count of bases not matched to a gene: 16. CDR3 nucleotides: TGTGCCAGCAGTCGCCCGGGGCTCCGGGAGGGTGGGTACGAGCAGTACTTC. Translating it yields CASSRPGLREGGYEQYF.

The chain uses TRBV6-6 and TRBJ2-3; 8 positions agree with TRBD1. Germline V gene sequence: CDR1 MNHNY, CDR2 SVGAGI (reference sequence). The CDR3 sequence is 16 residues long. Germline trimming cut 6 bases from V and 3 bases from J; bases unmatched to any gene: 11. The CDR3 DNA reads as TGTGCCAGCAGCCCCGGACAGGGATCGAAAACAGATACGCAGTATTTT. Protein sequence: CASSPGQGSKTDTQYF.

The chain combines TRBV4-1 with TRBJ2-7; 12 bases are shared with TRBD2. The CDR3 extends over 16 amino acids. CDR1 is MGHRA, CDR2 YSYEKL, per germline. V gave up 3 bases and J gave up 1 base; unmatched junction bases: 4. The CDR3 sequence: CASSQAGLAGSYEQYF. The CDR3 DNA sequence: TGCGCCAGCAGCCAGGCTGGACTAGCGGGGTCCTACGAGCAGTACTTC.

The J gene is TRBJ2-7, the V gene TRBV4-3, with 12 positions matching TRBD2. The V and J ends lost 3 bases and 2 bases, in that order; junction bases with no gene match: 11. CDR1 is LGHNA and CDR2 is YSLEER in the germline V gene. CDR3 size: 18 residues. CDR3 in DNA: TGCGCCAGCAGCCAGAGGACTAGCGGGATTCCTATACCCTACGAGCAGTACTTC. It codes for CASSQRTSGIPIPYEQYF.